A selection of T cell receptor beta chains follows, all from one sample in a study of blood T cells in healthy people across ages. TCRdb passed the 5' RACE reads through MiXCR, listing each CDR3 protein once. This sample has about 1.7 million distinct CDR3 sequences, with over 25% found just once. The specimen sequenced was blood. These receptors all stem from a woman aged 25 to 39 in good health. Each CDR3 is given without its conserved first and last residue. Each record gives: J gene, V gene, CDR3 protein.

J gene: TRBJ1-2
V gene: TRBV5-1
CDR3 protein: ASSLVGSGRGYT

J gene: TRBJ2-5
V gene: TRBV9
CDR3 protein: ASSDHRDGETQY

J gene: TRBJ1-2
V gene: TRBV18
CDR3 protein: ASSRQDGYT

J gene: TRBJ2-3
V gene: TRBV10-3
CDR3 protein: AISERTETDTQY

J gene: TRBJ2-1
V gene: TRBV9
CDR3 protein: ASSVGPYNEQF

J gene: TRBJ2-7
V gene: TRBV10-3
CDR3 protein: AISALELGSYEQY

J gene: TRBJ2-1
V gene: TRBV3-1
CDR3 protein: ASSQELNSEQF

J gene: TRBJ1-5
V gene: TRBV6-4
CDR3 protein: ASVGTGGNQPQH

J gene: TRBJ1-6
V gene: TRBV7-2
CDR3 protein: VSSLTASGVSPLH

J gene: TRBJ2-7
V gene: TRBV4-3
CDR3 protein: ASSQEPLHYEQY

J gene: TRBJ2-6
V gene: TRBV5-1
CDR3 protein: ASSPGRPTSGANVLT

J gene: TRBJ2-7
V gene: TRBV7-9
CDR3 protein: ASSSAPGLAVYEQY

J gene: TRBJ2-1
V gene: TRBV15
CDR3 protein: ATSRSLDGWGSYNEQF

J gene: TRBJ1-2
V gene: TRBV7-9
CDR3 protein: ASSLKGKTNYGYT

J gene: TRBJ2-7
V gene: TRBV6-2/TRBV6-3
CDR3 protein: ASSPFSGSTSYEQY

J gene: TRBJ1-4
V gene: TRBV29-1
CDR3 protein: SVEGQFNEKLF

J gene: TRBJ2-1
V gene: TRBV6-1
CDR3 protein: ASGLVGNPTYNEQF

J gene: TRBJ2-7
V gene: TRBV20-1
CDR3 protein: SALGLAGNEQY

J gene: TRBJ2-1
V gene: TRBV20-1
CDR3 protein: SARDSGEWGYNEQF

J gene: TRBJ2-4
V gene: TRBV27
CDR3 protein: ASRRGSLAKNIQY

J gene: TRBJ1-2
V gene: TRBV19
CDR3 protein: ASIADNYGYT

J gene: TRBJ2-7
V gene: TRBV7-2
CDR3 protein: ASSYTSGTGIEQY

J gene: TRBJ2-1
V gene: TRBV5-1
CDR3 protein: ASSPGTAVRNEQF

J gene: TRBJ1-4
V gene: TRBV12-3/TRBV12-4
CDR3 protein: ASSAGSELF